One sample yielded the 5 T cell receptor beta chains listed below, sequenced in a study of blood T cell repertoires in COVID-19. Sequenced by immunoSEQ multiplex PCR; TCRdb stores in-frame clones only, minus some. This repertoire shows 430,000 or so clones, approximately 90% found once; its top ten account for roughly 0.87%. Source material: peripheral blood. Source of these receptors: a man between 18 and 29 years old with COVID-19, enrolled during active disease.

This clone was detected only once. V gene TRBV10-1 combines with J gene TRBJ2-3, with a tentative D call TRBD1 (7 bases). Germline CDR1 reads WNHNN; CDR2 reads SYGVQD (reference sequence). The CDR3 runs 14 residues. The V end lost 7 bases, the J end lost 5 bases, and 16 bases lay between the germline ends. The CDR3 region is CASNQGGRGDTQYF. The CDR3 DNA sequence: TGCGCCAGCAATCAGGGGGGACGAGGAGATACGCAGTATTTT.

This sequence joins TRBV4-2 and TRBJ2-1; possible D gene TRBD2, 6 bases. Deletions cut 0 bases from V and 10 bases from J, with 19 bases between. The CDR3 loop spans 16 amino acids. Germline V gene sequence: CDR1 LGHNA, CDR2 YNFKEQ. As DNA, the CDR3 is TGTGCCAGCAGCCAAGATAGGCAGCTAGCGACTCCGGAGCAGTTCTTC. Translated, it gives CASSQDRQLATPEQFF.

This clone came up a few times. CDR3 DNA sequence: TGTGCCAGCAGTTACCGACTAGCGGACGAGACCCAGTACTTC. It encodes CASSYRLADETQYF. This sequence joins TRBV6-5 and TRBJ2-5; 9 bases align to TRBD2. The CDR3 is made up of 14 amino acids. Germline CDR1 MNHEY, CDR2 SVGAGI. V lost 2 bases, J lost 5 bases, and 3 bases stayed unmatched.

The chain joins TRBV27 to TRBJ2-3, with D perhaps TRBD1 (6 bases). CDR3 length equals 15 residues. CDR1 and CDR2 (germline): MNHEY, SMNVEV (reference sequence). V lost 3 bases and J lost 5, with 15 bases in between. CDR3 bases: TGTGCCAGCAGTTTTCAGCAGGGGTTGGGAGATACGCAGTATTTT. Translated: CASSFQQGLGDTQYF.

This chain uses TRBV5-1 with TRBJ2-7; TRBD2 matches 11 bases. CDR3 length: 15 residues. Germline-derived CDR1 and CDR2 are SGHRS and YFSETQ. V lost 5 bases and J lost 7; bases outside the gene matches: 11. The CDR3 here is CASRVHLAGGWEQYF. The CDR3, as DNA: TGCGCCAGCAGAGTACACCTAGCGGGGGGTTGGGAGCAGTACTTC.